This entry features one T cell receptor (beta chain) sequence. The antigen remains undetermined. Pooling of second doses given at about 4 or about 12 weeks was done. This CDR3 region has 11 residues. Germline CDR1 and CDR2: SGHRS and YFSETQ. Trimming left V 4 bases short and J 2 bases short, with 2 bases between. These data come from a study of T cell responses to AZD1222 COVID-19 vaccine. Findings and limits, study-wide: Only 5 to 7 individuals given AZD1222 were seropositive at baseline. Spike-spanning, vaccine-associated CD4 TCRs were dominant at 160-218 and 743-854. Females outnumbered males among donors, who were mostly white British; clonal diversity was possibly underestimated.

Sequencing was performed with immunoSEQ multiplex PCR; in TCRdb, only in-frame clones are kept and a portion is missing. The table shows 190,000 or so clones, with around 90% occurring only once. This receptor was obtained from an adult who received the AZD1222 COVID-19 vaccine. This sequence joins TRBV5-1 and TRBJ2-3, with no clear D. This specimen consisted of peripheral blood, obtained 28 days after the second AZD1222 dose. CDR3 amino acids: CASSTTDTQYF. DNA for the CDR3: TGCGCCAGCAGCACCACAGATACGCAGTATTTT.